The 25 T cell receptor beta chains in this list originate from one sample, sequenced in a study of T cell changes during pregnancy in multiple sclerosis. Sequencing was performed with immunoSEQ multiplex PCR; in TCRdb, only in-frame clones are kept and a portion is missing. The data show 17,000 or so clones, with 88% seen just once and around an eighth held by the top ten. The source was CD8+ T cells from peripheral blood mononuclear cells, collected after pregnancy. The receptor set was obtained from a female donor in good health, enrolled as a control in a pregnancy study.

The rearrangement links TRBV4-1 to TRBJ2-7; 14 nucleotides agree with TRBD2. CDR1 and CDR2 from the germline V gene are MGHRA and YSYEKL. This CDR3 spans 16 amino acids. Unmatched junction bases numbered 4, after V lost 3 bases and J lost 3 bases. CDR3 DNA: TGCGCCAGCAGCCAGGTCGGGACTAGCGGGAGCTACGAGCAGTACTTC. Residues: CASSQVGTSGSYEQYF.

This sequence joins TRBV25-1 and TRBJ1-5, with D possibly being TRBD1 (5 bases). V was shortened by 4 bases and J by 4 bases, with 14 bases between the two germline ends. CDR3 length: 15 amino acids. Per the germline V gene, CDR1 is MGHDK and CDR2 is SYGVNS. DNA of the CDR3: TGTGCCAGCAGTGGCGAAGGGGCCCTGAATCAGCCCCAGCATTTT. Protein: CASSGEGALNQPQHF.

The chain has TRBV15 and TRBJ1-1; D is unclear. In germline, CDR1 is LNHNV, CDR2 YYDKDF (reference sequence). The V end lost 3 bases, the J end lost 5 bases, and 4 bases lay between the germline ends. This CDR3 is built from 11 residues. CDR3 sequence (DNA): TGTGCCACCAGCAGTCCTACTGAAGCTTTCTTT. As protein: CATSSPTEAFF.

This chain connects TRBV6-6 to TRBJ2-7; D gene unclear. The V gene lost 2 bases and the J gene lost 2 bases, with 13 bases spanning the gap. CDR3 length equals 15 residues. Per germline, CDR1 MNHNY and CDR2 SVGAGI (reference sequence). Written as DNA, the CDR3 is TGTGCCAGCAGTTACCTCAACTTCTCTACCTACGAGCAGTACTTC. Translated, it gives CASSYLNFSTYEQYF.

To note about this clone: An end of the junction does not agree with germline; a read error may underlie this. The chain has TRBV19 and TRBJ2-7, with D possibly being TRBD2 (7 bases). This CDR3 comprises 9 residues. CDR1 is LNHDA, CDR2 SQIVND, per germline (reference sequence). DNA for the CDR3: TGTGCCAGTACAAGGGGGGGGAGCTTC. Translation: CASTRGGSF.

On this clone: A junction boundary mismatches the germline segment, possibly from a read error. V is TRBV9 and J is TRBJ1-2; D is undetermined. The CDR3 sequence is 10 residues long. Per germline, CDR1 SGDLS and CDR2 YYNGEE. The chain's CDR3 is CASTRLSVAF. CDR3 bases: TGTGCCAGCACCCGACTCAGTGTCGCCTTC.

This clone was observed a single time. J is TRBJ2-7 and V is TRBV5-6; 12 nucleotides agree with TRBD2. V lost 4 bases to trimming and J lost 3 bases; unmatched junction nucleotides: 2. The germline V gene has CDR1 SGHDT and CDR2 YYEEEE. The CDR3 contains 14 residues. CDR3 loop: CASSALAGGYEQYF. CDR3 DNA: TGTGCCAGCAGCGCACTAGCGGGGGGCTACGAGCAGTACTTC.

The gene calls are TRBV5-6 and TRBJ2-1, with 10 bases that match TRBD1. Germline V gene lookup returns CDR1 SGHDT and CDR2 YYEEEE. Losses at the gene ends were 0 bases for V and 4 bases for J; bases not matched to a gene: 4. The CDR3 consists of 16 residues. Here the CDR3 reads CASSLVRDRGYNEQFF. The CDR3 DNA is TGTGCCAGCAGCTTGGTCCGGGACAGGGGATACAATGAGCAGTTCTTC.

The chain couples TRBV10-3 to TRBJ1-1; no reliable D call. V was clipped by 4 bases and J by 4 bases, with 19 bases between them. This CDR3 comprises 16 residues. The germline gives CDR1 ENHRY, CDR2 SYGVKD. DNA for the CDR3: TGTGCCATCAGTGGGGCCACAATCATATATAGCACTGAAGCTTTCTTT. Translation: CAISGATIIYSTEAFF.

The J gene is TRBJ2-7, the V gene TRBV11-2; possibly TRBD2 for D (5 bases). V was trimmed by 1 base and J by 5 bases, leaving 12 bases between them. The CDR3 spans 14 residues. Per the germline V gene, CDR1 is SGHAT and CDR2 is FQNNGV. The CDR3 DNA reads as TGTGCCAGCAGCTTAGTTTCGGGGAAGAACGAGCAGTACTTC. This gives the protein CASSLVSGKNEQYF.

The chain joins TRBV5-1 to TRBJ2-7, with D perhaps TRBD2 (6 bases). Germline V gene data show CDR1 as SGHRS and CDR2 as YFSETQ. The CDR3 runs 14 residues. Trimming removed 3 bases from V and 4 bases from J, with 14 bases in between. The CDR3 spells CASSSGGAEYEQYF. The CDR3, as DNA: TGCGCCAGCAGCTCAGGCGGGGCGGAGTACGAGCAGTACTTC.

CDR3 protein: CASSLGATRPLSYEQYF. In nucleotides, the CDR3 is TGTGCCAGCAGCCTGGGGGCAACTAGACCACTATCCTACGAGCAGTACTTC. The chain links TRBV7-8 to TRBJ2-7; perhaps TRBD1 as D (6 bases). V dropped 5 bases and J dropped 1 base, with 21 bases sitting between them. Germline V gene data show CDR1 as SGHVS and CDR2 as FQNEAQ. The CDR3 is 17 residues long.

V is TRBV7-6 and J is TRBJ2-7; no clear D. This CDR3 comprises 13 residues. Trimming took 0 bases from V and 2 from J, leaving 5 bases between them. From germline, CDR1 is SGHVS and CDR2 FNYEAQ. The CDR3 loop is CASSLAGAYEQYF. The CDR3 coding sequence is TGTGCCAGCAGCTTAGCCGGAGCCTACGAGCAGTACTTC.

This clone was detected once. The genes are TRBV25-1 and TRBJ1-2; no clear D gene. Trimming took 3 bases from V and 5 from J, leaving 10 bases between them. Germline V gene sequence: CDR1 MGHDK, CDR2 SYGVNS. CDR3 length: 13 amino acids. In DNA form, the CDR3 reads TGTGCCAGCAGTGATCGGGTACGGTATGGCTACACCTTC. Translating gives CASSDRVRYGYTF.

The chain combines TRBV10-3 with TRBJ2-7, with a weak D call TRBD1 (5 bases). The CDR3 consists of 12 residues. Trimming left V 6 bases short and J 3 bases short, with 9 bases between. Looked up from germline, CDR1 is ENHRY and CDR2 is SYGVKD. The CDR3 DNA reads TGTGCCATCAGGCAGGGTGACTACGAGCAGTACTTC. Amino acids: CAIRQGDYEQYF.

This chain joins TRBV7-8 and TRBJ2-2; D might be TRBD2 (6 bases). Germline loops: CDR1 SGHVS, CDR2 FQNEAQ. V dropped 5 bases and J dropped 2 bases, with 15 bases sitting between them. The CDR3 is 16 amino acids. CDR3 nucleotides: TGTGCCAGCAGCCCGGGGGTCGGGGGAAACACCGGGGAGCTGTTTTTT. Amino acids: CASSPGVGGNTGELFF.

The rearrangement links TRBV4-2 to TRBJ2-1; TRBD1 agrees at 9 bases. CDR1 is LGHNA and CDR2 is YNFKEQ in the germline V gene. The CDR3 runs 19 residues. Germline trimming cut 0 bases from V and 0 bases from J; bases unmatched to any gene: 9. The DNA for the CDR3 is TGTGCCAGCAGCCAAGAAGCACCGGGACAGGGCTTCTCCTACAATGAGCAGTTCTTC. This sequence encodes CASSQEAPGQGFSYNEQFF.

The chain joins TRBV13 to TRBJ2-4; 7 bases align to TRBD2. J gave up 3 bases and V 5 bases, and 10 bases lay outside the gene matches. Germline CDR1 PRHDT, CDR2 FYEKMQ (reference sequence). The CDR3 runs 16 residues. In DNA form, the CDR3 reads TGTGCCAGCAGCCTCCCTGCGGGGGATGGCAAAAACATTCAGTACTTC. Translation: CASSLPAGDGKNIQYF.

This chain links TRBV27 with TRBJ1-4, with D hard to call. The length of the CDR3 is 14 residues. Trimming shortened V by 3 bases and J by 1 base, and 6 bases separated the two germline ends. Germline CDR1 MNHEY, CDR2 SMNVEV (reference sequence). CDR3 in DNA: TGTGCCAGCAGTTTGGTCAGAACTAATGAAAAACTGTTTTTT. Translating it yields CASSLVRTNEKLFF.

The V call is TRBV29-1, the J call TRBJ1-3; D gene unclear. This CDR3 region has 13 residues. In germline, CDR1 is SQVTM, CDR2 ANQGSEA. Trimming took off 4 bases at V and 4 bases at J, with 11 bases between the two ends. The CDR3: CSVGYGEGNTIYF. Written as DNA, the CDR3 is TGCAGCGTTGGTTACGGGGAAGGAAACACCATATATTTT.

This clone occurred once. This chain uses TRBV6-5 with TRBJ1-3; 8 bases line up with TRBD1. Unmatched junction bases numbered 8, after V lost 7 bases and J lost 3 bases. The CDR3 is 15 residues long. The V gene's germline CDR1 is MNHEY and CDR2 SVGAGI. In DNA form, the CDR3 reads TGTGCCAGCACCGCAGGGGGCGCGTATGGAAACACCATATATTTT. Its protein product is CASTAGGAYGNTIYF.

This clone was seen a single time. The CDR3 nucleotides are TGTGCCAGCAGCGATCTTTGGGGCGCGAACACCGGGGAGCTGTTTTTT. It encodes CASSDLWGANTGELFF. The J gene is TRBJ2-2, the V gene TRBV7-9, with a possible D match to TRBD1 (5 bases). Trimming stripped 5 bases from V and 0 bases from J, with 13 bases between. Germline V gene sequence: CDR1 SEHNR, CDR2 FQNEAQ (reference sequence). The CDR3 loop spans 16 amino acids. The full variable domain, rest sourced from reference TRBV7-9 and TRBJ2-2, is DTGVSQNPRHKITKRGQNVTFRCDPISEHNRLYWYRQTLGQGPEFLTYFQNEAQLEKSRLLSDRFSAERPKGSFSTLEIQRTEQGDSAMYLCASSDLWGANTGELFFGEGSRLTVL.

The chain couples TRBV5-1 to TRBJ2-5; D might be TRBD1 (6 bases). V lost 0 bases and J lost 7, with 10 bases in between. The length of the CDR3 is 13 residues. Per germline, CDR1 SGHRS and CDR2 YFSETQ. CDR3 in amino acids: CASSLDRDGTQYF. The CDR3 coding sequence is TGCGCCAGCAGCTTGGACAGGGATGGGACCCAGTACTTC.

This chain links TRBV7-8 with TRBJ2-3; 11 bases fit TRBD2. The CDR3 contains 16 residues. Germline CDR1 reads SGHVS; CDR2 reads FQNEAQ. The V gene end was trimmed by 4 bases and the J gene end by 6 bases; junction bases not matched to a gene: 9. CDR3 amino acids: CASSSELAGVGDTQYF. The CDR3 DNA sequence: TGTGCCAGCAGCTCAGAACTAGCGGGAGTAGGTGATACGCAGTATTTT.

V usage is TRBV2 and J usage is TRBJ2-1; D perhaps matches TRBD1 (5 bases). The V gene's germline CDR1 is SNHLY and CDR2 FYNNEI. The V end lost 3 bases, the J end lost 0 bases, and 9 bases lay between the germline ends. The CDR3 runs to 15 residues. The DNA for the CDR3 is TGTGCCAGCAGTGAGGGGCAGACCTCCTACAATGAGCAGTTCTTC. It specifies CASSEGQTSYNEQFF. The variable domain in full, completed from reference TRBV2 and TRBJ2-1, reads EPEVTQTPSHQVTQMGQEVILRCVPISNHLYFYWYRQILGQKVEFLVSFYNNEISEKSEIFDDQFSVERPDGSNFTLKIRSTKLEDSAMYFCASSEGQTSYNEQFFGPGTRLTVL.